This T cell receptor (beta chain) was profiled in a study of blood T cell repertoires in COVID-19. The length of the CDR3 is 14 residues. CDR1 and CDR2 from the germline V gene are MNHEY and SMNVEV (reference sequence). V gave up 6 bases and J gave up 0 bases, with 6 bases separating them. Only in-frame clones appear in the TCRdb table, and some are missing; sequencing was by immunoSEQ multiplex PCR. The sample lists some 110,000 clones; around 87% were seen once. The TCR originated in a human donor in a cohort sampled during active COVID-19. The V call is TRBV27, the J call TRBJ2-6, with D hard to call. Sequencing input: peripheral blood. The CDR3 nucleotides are TGTGCCAGCAGGGCAATCTCTGGGGCCAACGTCCTGACTTTC. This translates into CASRAISGANVLTF.